What follows is one T cell receptor (beta chain) and its context. These data come from a study of T cell responses to AZD1222 COVID-19 vaccine. The method was immunoSEQ multiplex PCR; TCRdb's version includes in-frame clones alone and lacks a portion of them. The top ten clones hold about 1% of a sample with about 220,000 clones, roughly 91% of them seen once. The specimen was peripheral blood, collected on day 0 of MenACWY control vaccination. This sequence originates from an adult in good health.

CDR3 nucleotides: TGTGCCAGCTCACCGGGACATGGGGAGAACACTGAAGCTTTCTTT. Its translation is CASSPGHGENTEAFF. J is TRBJ1-1 and V is TRBV18, with D perhaps matching TRBD1 (6 bases). V lost 3 bases, J lost 1 base, and 12 bases lay in between. This CDR3 region has 15 residues. The germline V gene has CDR1 KGHSH and CDR2 LQKENI.